The clone carrying this T cell receptor beta chain was observed at least ten times. There were TCR beta CDR3 regions amplified from RNA transcripts. An initial round of RT-PCR targeting the TCR CDR3 relied on the HTBI primer set. From the multiplex PCR reads, TCRdb called clonotypes with MiXCR, one entry per CDR3 protein. The sample yields 450,000 to 650,000 distinct CDR3 sequences, 12% to 15% seen once. This specimen comes from a study of T cells in Graves' hyperthyroidism and ophthalmopathy. The sample was blood. The TCR comes from a woman in her late teens or twenties with Graves' ophthalmopathy.

CDR3 amino acids: CASSRSGSDEQYF. CDR3 nucleotides: TGTGCCAGCAGCCGTAGCGGGAGCGACGAGCAGTACTTC. The rearrangement links TRBV7-2 to TRBJ2-7; 9 nucleotides line up with TRBD2. The V gene's germline CDR1 is SGHTA and CDR2 FQGNSA. This CDR3 is built from 13 residues. Germline trimming cut 5 bases from V and 5 bases from J; bases unmatched to any gene: 4.